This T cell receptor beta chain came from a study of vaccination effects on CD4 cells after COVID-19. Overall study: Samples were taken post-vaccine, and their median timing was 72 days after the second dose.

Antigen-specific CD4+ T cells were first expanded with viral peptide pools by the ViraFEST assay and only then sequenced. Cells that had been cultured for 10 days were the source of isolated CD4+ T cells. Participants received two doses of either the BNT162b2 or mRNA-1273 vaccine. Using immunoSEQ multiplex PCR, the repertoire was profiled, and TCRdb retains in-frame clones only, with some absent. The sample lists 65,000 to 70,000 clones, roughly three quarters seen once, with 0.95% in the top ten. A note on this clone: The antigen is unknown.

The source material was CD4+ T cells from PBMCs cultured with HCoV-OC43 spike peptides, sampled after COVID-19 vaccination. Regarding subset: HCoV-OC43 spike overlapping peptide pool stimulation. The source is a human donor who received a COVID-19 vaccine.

The CDR3 DNA reads as TGTGCCAGTAGGAGGACAGGGCACACAGATACGCAGTATTTT. The encoded protein is CASRRTGHTDTQYF. The rearrangement links TRBV19 to TRBJ2-3; 8 positions match TRBD1. Losses at the gene ends were 6 bases for V and 2 bases for J; bases not matched to a gene: 4. CDR3 length: 14 amino acids. The V gene's germline CDR1 is LNHDA and CDR2 SQIVND (reference sequence).